This T cell receptor (beta chain) was sequenced in a study of blood T cell repertoires in COVID-19. Data came from immunoSEQ multiplex PCR; TCRdb stores just in-frame clones and leaves some out. The sample lists 60,000 or so clones, roughly 87% occurring once. This CDR3 has 15 amino acids. CDR1 is SNHLY, CDR2 FYNNEI, per germline. Trimming took 3 bases from V and 7 from J; bases not matched to a gene: 6. The J gene is TRBJ2-3, the V gene TRBV2, with 11 bases fitting TRBD1. The origin of this receptor is a human donor with acute or convalescent COVID-19. The donor label of this sample is uncertain. Source material: peripheral blood. The CDR3 nucleotides read TGTGCCAGCAGTGAGGACAGGGGGCGGGAGAATACGCAGTATTTT. Residues: CASSEDRGRENTQYF.